Described below is a single T cell receptor (beta chain) sequence and its context. The antigen is unknown. This sample also contains other DNA sequences that code for the same CDR3. This record belongs to a study of cytomegalovirus exposure and HLA in healthy donors. Findings and limits, study-wide: Cytomegalovirus association was assigned to approximately 160 TCR beta chains.

Germline CDR1 and CDR2: MNHEY and SMNVEV (reference sequence). This CDR3 contains 12 residues. The V end was cut by 1 base, the J end by 5 bases, with 6 bases between. Assay: immunoSEQ multiplex PCR; the TCRdb copy retains only in-frame clones and omits some. This sample has under 250,000 clones, with 80% to 90% found just once. The gene calls are TRBV27 and TRBJ2-7; D is uncertain. This receptor was identified in a woman aged 18-35 years in good health and CMV-seropositive. The sequencing input was PBMCs. The CDR3 DNA is TGTGCCAGCAGTTTATTGGGCGACGAGCAGTACTTC. This encodes CASSLLGDEQYF.